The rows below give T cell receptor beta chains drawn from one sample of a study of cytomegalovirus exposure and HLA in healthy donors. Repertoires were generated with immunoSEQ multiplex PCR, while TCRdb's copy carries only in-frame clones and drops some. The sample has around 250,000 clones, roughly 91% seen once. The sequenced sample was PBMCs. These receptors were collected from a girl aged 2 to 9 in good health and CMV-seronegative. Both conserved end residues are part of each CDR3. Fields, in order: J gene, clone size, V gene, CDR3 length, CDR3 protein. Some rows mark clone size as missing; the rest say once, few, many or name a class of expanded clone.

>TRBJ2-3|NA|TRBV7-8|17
CASSALAGGRRTDTQYF
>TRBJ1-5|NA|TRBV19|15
CASQPGTGGNQPQHF
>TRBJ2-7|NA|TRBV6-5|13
CASSGAGRYEQYF
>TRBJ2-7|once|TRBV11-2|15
CASSILRQGIYEQYF
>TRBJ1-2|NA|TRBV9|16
CASSVARTGVGYGYTF
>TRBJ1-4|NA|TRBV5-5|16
CASSLTGGASNEKLFF
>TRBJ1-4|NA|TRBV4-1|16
CASSQGGGTTNEKLFF
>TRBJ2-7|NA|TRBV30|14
CAYDPGQALYEQYF
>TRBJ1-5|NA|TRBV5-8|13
CASSPRQGQPQHF
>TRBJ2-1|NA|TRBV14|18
CASSRPGPGRVPYNEQFF
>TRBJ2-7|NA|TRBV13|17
CASSLGVTSGRTYEQYF
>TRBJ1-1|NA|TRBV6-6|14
CASSGYRGNTEAFF
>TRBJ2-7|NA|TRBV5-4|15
CASSLPTGTLGEQYF
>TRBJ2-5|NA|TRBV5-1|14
CASGLAGGGETQYF
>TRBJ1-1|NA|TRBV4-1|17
CASSHLGTGTLNTGAFF
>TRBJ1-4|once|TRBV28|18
CASSWRTRDRDTNEKLFF
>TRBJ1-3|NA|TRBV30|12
CAWSTAGNTIYF
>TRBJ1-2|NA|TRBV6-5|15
CASRTSGTGGRGYTF
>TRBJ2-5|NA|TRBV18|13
CASSPSGAETQYF
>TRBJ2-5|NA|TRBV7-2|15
CASSLWRGAQETQYF
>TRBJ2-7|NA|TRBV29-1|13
CSVAGQGAYEQYF
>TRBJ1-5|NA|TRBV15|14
CATSSRRVDQPQHF
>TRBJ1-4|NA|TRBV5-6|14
CASSEGQPNEKLFF
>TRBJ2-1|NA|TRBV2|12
CASYRDKNEQFF
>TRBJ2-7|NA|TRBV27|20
CASSPPPNGDRDRADYEQYF
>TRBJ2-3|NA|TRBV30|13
CAFNSGSTDTQYF
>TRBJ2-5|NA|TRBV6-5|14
CASSYLNKQETQYF
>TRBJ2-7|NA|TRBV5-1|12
CASSLDRYEQYF
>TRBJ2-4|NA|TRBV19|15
CASSLGWGQGGIQYF
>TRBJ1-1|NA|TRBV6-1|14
CASNSQGIVTEAFF
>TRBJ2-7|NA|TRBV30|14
CASVETGVFHEQYF
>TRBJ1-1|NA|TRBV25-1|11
CASGGATEAFF
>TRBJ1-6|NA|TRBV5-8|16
CASSSLLEGARSPLHF
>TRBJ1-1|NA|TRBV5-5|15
CASSLGGQWDTEAFF
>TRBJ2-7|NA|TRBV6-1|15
CASSEGGSGSAQQYF
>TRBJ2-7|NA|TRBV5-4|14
CASSRDRSSYEQYF
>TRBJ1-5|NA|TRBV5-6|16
CASSLYPGSSNQPQHF
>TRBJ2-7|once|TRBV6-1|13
CASDRDRYYEQYF
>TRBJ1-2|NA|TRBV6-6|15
CASSQPGQGTYGYTF
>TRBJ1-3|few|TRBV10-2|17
CASSESFGMSSGNTIYF
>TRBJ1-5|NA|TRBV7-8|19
CASSLAPGQGLGSNQPQHF
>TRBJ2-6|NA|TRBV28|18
CASSFLTGTSSGANVLTF
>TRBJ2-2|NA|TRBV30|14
CAWNGQGRTGELFF
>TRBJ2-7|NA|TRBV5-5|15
CASSPGTTLSYEQYF